This record concerns one T cell receptor beta chain sequence. The sample belongs to a study of blood T cell repertoires in COVID-19. As for the study in general: In each case, the material was cDNA or gDNA derived from T cells, B-cell-depleted T cells, or PBMCs.

J was trimmed by 4 bases and V by 5 bases; bases with no gene match: 13. CDR1 is SGHVS and CDR2 is FQNEAQ in the germline V gene. This CDR3 has 18 residues. The authors' processing: How many nucleated cells were present was estimated from reference gene primer amplification. Using immunoSEQ multiplex PCR, the repertoire was profiled, and TCRdb retains in-frame clones only, with some absent. The DNA gave D and trimming, while V, J and clone size come from that table. The sample yields tens of thousands of clones, 74% seen once. Seattle patients were enrolled while actively infected and followed longitudinally.

The source of this sequence is a man aged 70 or older with COVID-19, enrolled during active disease. Sequenced material: peripheral blood. V and J are TRBV7-8 and TRBJ2-4; TRBD2 matches 11 bases. The CDR3 is CASSPGHLSGRVKNIQYF. The CDR3 DNA reads TGTGCCAGCAGCCCAGGGCATCTTAGCGGGAGGGTGAAAAACATTCAGTACTTC.